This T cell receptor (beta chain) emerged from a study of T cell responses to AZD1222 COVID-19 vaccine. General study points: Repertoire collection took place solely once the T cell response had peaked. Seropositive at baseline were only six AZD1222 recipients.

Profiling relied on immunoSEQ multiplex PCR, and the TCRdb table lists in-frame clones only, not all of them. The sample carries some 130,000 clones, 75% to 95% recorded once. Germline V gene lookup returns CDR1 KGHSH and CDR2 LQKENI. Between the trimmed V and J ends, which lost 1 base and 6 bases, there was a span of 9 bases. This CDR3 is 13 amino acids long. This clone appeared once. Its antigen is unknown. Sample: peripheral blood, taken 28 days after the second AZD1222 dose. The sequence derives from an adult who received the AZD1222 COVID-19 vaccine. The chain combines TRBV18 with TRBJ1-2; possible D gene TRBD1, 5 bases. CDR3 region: CASSPRGTDGYTF. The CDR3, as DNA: TGTGCCAGCTCACCACGAGGGACGGATGGCTACACCTTC. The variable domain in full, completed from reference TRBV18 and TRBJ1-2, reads NAGVMQNPRHLVRRRGQEARLRCSPMKGHSHVYWYRQLPEEGLKFMVYLQKENIIDESGMPKERFSAEFPKEGPSILRIQQVVRGDSAAYFCASSPRGTDGYTFGSGTRLTVV.